A single sample gave rise to the 25 T cell receptor beta chains below, sequenced in a study of T cell repertoires in cytomegalovirus infection. Each CDR3 protein gets one entry after TCRdb re-called the reads with MiXCR. Of roughly 500,000 distinct CDR3 sequences listed, under 55% are singletons. The antigens of these receptors remain unknown. Sequencing was performed on cultured PBMCs, taken from culture after CMV antigen stimulation. The receptors come from a human donor in good health (CMV status not recorded). Some clones in this sample may be carry-over from other donors' samples.

As concerns this clonotype: One junction end disagrees with the germline gene, perhaps due to a read error. The J gene is TRBJ1-1, the V gene TRBV28; no clear D. CDR1 MDHEN and CDR2 SYDVKM come from the germline V gene. The CDR3 runs 12 residues. CDR3 protein: CASSFWNSEAFF. DNA for the CDR3: TGTGCCAGCAGTTTTTGGAACAGTGAAGCTTTCTTT. The full variable domain, in which reference TRBV28 and TRBJ1-1 provide the parts outside the CDR3, is DVKVTQSSRYLVKRTGEKVFLECVQDMDHENMFWYRQDPGLGLRLIYFSYDVKMKEKGDIPEGYSVSREKKERFSLILESASTNQTSMYLCASSFWNSEAFFGQGTRLTVV.

The chain links TRBV18 to TRBJ2-1; 11 bases are a match to TRBD1. V was pared by 3 bases and J by 7 bases, with 5 bases of the junction left unmatched. The CDR3 is made up of 15 amino acids. CDR1 and CDR2 from the germline V gene are KGHSH and LQKENI. CDR3 nucleotides: TGTGCCAGCTCACCCGGACAGGGGGCTGTAAATGAGCAGTTCTTC. It encodes CASSPGQGAVNEQFF.

The chain combines TRBV6-1 with TRBJ2-5; no reliable D call. Trimming took off 6 bases at V and 2 bases at J, with 19 bases between the two ends. There are 16 residues in the CDR3. Germline CDR1 is MNHNS and CDR2 is SASEGT. This chain's CDR3 is CASSNVGPPWQETQYF. The CDR3 DNA reads TGTGCCAGCAGCAACGTCGGGCCGCCATGGCAAGAGACCCAGTACTTC.

This clonotype was counted a single time. V usage is TRBV20-1 and J usage is TRBJ1-4, with TRBD1 matching over 7 bases. Germline V gene sequence: CDR1 DFQATT, CDR2 SNEGSKA (reference sequence). The CDR3 runs to 18 residues. V was pared by 6 bases and J by 5 bases, with 21 bases of the junction left unmatched. CDR3 sequence (DNA): TGCAGTGCCCCAGCCAGGGGGGAGGTAGCCCAGCCGAATGAAAAACTGTTTTTT. This sequence encodes CSAPARGEVAQPNEKLFF.

V is TRBV2 and J is TRBJ2-3; TRBD1 aligns across 7 bases. The CDR3 runs to 16 residues. The junction had 4 bases not matched to a gene; V was cut back by 1 base and J by 0 bases. Germline V gene sequence: CDR1 SNHLY, CDR2 FYNNEI. DNA of the CDR3: TGTGCCAGCAGTGAAGGACCGGGACAGAGCACAGATACGCAGTATTTT. This translates into CASSEGPGQSTDTQYF.

This clonotype was seen only a few times. V and J are TRBV7-2 and TRBJ2-5, with 11 bases identical to TRBD2. The trim removed 6 bases at V and 1 base at J, leaving 4 bases unmatched. The CDR3 totals 15 residues. Germline V lookup: CDR1 SGHTA, CDR2 FQGNSA. The CDR3 DNA reads TGTGCCAGCAGTTCTAGCGGGGGGCTCCAAGAGACCCAGTACTTC. Translating it yields CASSSSGGLQETQYF.

The chain uses TRBV11-1 and TRBJ2-5; D remains ambiguous. This CDR3 has 15 residues. Per germline, CDR1 SGHAT and CDR2 FQDESV (reference sequence). Trimming stripped 3 bases from V and 5 bases from J, with 16 bases between. The CDR3 DNA is TGTGCCAGCAGCTTTAAACAGTCTTACCTGGAGACCCAGTACTTC. Its protein is CASSFKQSYLETQYF.

This clonotype was detected many times. The V gene is TRBV7-6, the J gene TRBJ2-1; 11 bases match TRBD2. This CDR3 spans 16 amino acids. Germline V CDR1 and CDR2: SGHVS, FNYEAQ. J lost 5 bases, V lost 1 base, and 4 bases had no gene match. In DNA, the CDR3 is TGTGCCAGCAGCTTAGAGCCTAGCGGGGGGAACAATGAGCAGTTCTTC. Amino acid sequence: CASSLEPSGGNNEQFF.

This clonotype has at least ten counts. The chain recombines TRBV7-2 with TRBJ1-2, with D unresolved. This CDR3 is built from 12 residues. Trimming stripped 1 base from V and 14 bases from J, with 14 bases between. CDR1 SGHTA and CDR2 FQGNSA come from the germline V gene. The CDR3 here is CASSLVSLPNTF. In DNA, the CDR3 is TGTGCCAGCAGCTTAGTTTCCCTCCCCAATACCTTC.

The chain has TRBV11-2 and TRBJ2-5; tentatively, D is TRBD1 or TRBD2 (5 bases each). Looked up from germline, CDR1 is SGHAT and CDR2 is FQNNGV. CDR3 size: 14 residues. V lost 3 bases and J 5 bases, leaving 13 bases between the germline ends. This CDR3 is CASSFRGPFETQYF. CDR3 nucleotides: TGTGCCAGCAGCTTCCGGGGACCCTTTGAGACCCAGTACTTC.

The chain is built from TRBV6-6 and TRBJ2-5, with 10 bases that match TRBD1. CDR1 and CDR2 from the germline V gene are MNHNY and SVGAGI (reference sequence). There are 14 residues in the CDR3. Trimming removed 7 bases from V and 5 bases from J; junction bases left unmatched: 7. CDR3 DNA sequence: TGTGCCAGCAATGACAGGGGGCCTCCGGAGACCCAGTACTTC. It encodes CASNDRGPPETQYF.

A single count supports this clonotype. This sequence joins TRBV5-4 and TRBJ2-3, with D possibly TRBD2 on 5 matching bases. V was trimmed by 4 bases and J by 2 bases, leaving 14 bases between them. The germline gives CDR1 SGHNT, CDR2 YYREEE (reference sequence). This CDR3 has 15 residues. CDR3 nucleotides: TGTGCCAGCAGCGCGGGCGGCCTACCCACAGATACGCAGTATTTT. Translation gives CASSAGGLPTDTQYF.

This clonotype was observed a few times. The chain uses TRBV12-3 or TRBV12-4 and TRBJ1-5; D gene uncertain. This CDR3 contains 14 residues. The V and J ends lost 2 bases and 5 bases respectively, with 10 bases between them. CDR3 sequence reads: CASSLSGAYQPQHF. The CDR3 DNA follows: TGTGCCAGCAGTTTATCGGGCGCCTATCAGCCCCAGCATTTT.

This sequence joins TRBV12-3 or TRBV12-4 and TRBJ2-7; 7 positions match TRBD1. The CDR3 extends over 15 amino acids. Trimming at V came to 6 bases and at J to 2 bases, leaving 10 bases not matched to a gene. CDR3 sequence: CASRLRRGIAYEQYF. CDR3 coding DNA: TGTGCCAGCAGGCTGCGCAGGGGGATTGCCTACGAGCAGTACTTC.

This clonotype was recorded at least ten times. The CDR3 sequence is CARGRTEAFF. In nucleotides, the CDR3 is TGTGCCAGGGGAAGGACTGAAGCTTTCTTT. The V and J genes are TRBV6-1 and TRBJ1-1; D remains ambiguous. Trimming took 9 bases from V and 5 from J, leaving 7 bases between them. Germline V gene data show CDR1 as MNHNS and CDR2 as SASEGT. The CDR3 is 10 amino acids.

This clonotype was counted once. A junction end diverges from the germline sequence, so it may reflect a read error. The CDR3: CASSLRPSTNEKLFF. The CDR3 DNA sequence: TGTGCCAGCAGCTTAAGACCGTCAACTAATGAAAAACTGTTTTTT. This chain connects TRBV5-3 to TRBJ1-4, with D unresolved. TRBV5-3 is annotated as an ORF whose role is uncertain. The CDR3 has 15 residues.

This rearrangement joins TRBV4-3 to TRBJ2-1; TRBD2 matches at 8 bases. Trimming at V came to 4 bases and at J to 5 bases, leaving 10 bases not matched to a gene. Germline V gene data show CDR1 as LGHNA and CDR2 as YSLEER. The CDR3 sequence is 16 residues long. CDR3 region: CASSPGLAGVNNEQFF. In nucleotides, the CDR3 is TGCGCCAGCAGCCCAGGCCTAGCGGGCGTCAACAATGAGCAGTTCTTC.

At least ten counts were recorded for this clonotype. The chain couples TRBV7-8 to TRBJ2-6, with 10 bases lining up with TRBD1. The CDR3 extends over 19 amino acids. Looked up from germline, CDR1 is SGHVS and CDR2 is FQNEAQ. Losses at the gene ends were 1 base for V and 1 base for J; bases not matched to a gene: 7. The DNA of the CDR3 is TGTGCCAGCAGCTTAGGTCCGGGACAGGGGACGTCTGGGGCCAACGTCCTGACTTTC. Protein sequence: CASSLGPGQGTSGANVLTF. The variable domain in full, completed from reference TRBV7-8 and TRBJ2-6, reads GAGVSQSPRYKVAKRGQDVALRCDPISGHVSLFWYQQALGQGPEFLTYFQNEAQLDKSGLPSDRFFAERPEGSVSTLKIQRTQQEDSAVYLCASSLGPGQGTSGANVLTFGAGSRLTVL.

The chain is built from TRBV7-8 and TRBJ2-5; possible D gene TRBD1, 6 bases. Germline CDR1 reads SGHVS; CDR2 reads FQNEAQ. This CDR3 has 14 residues. V lost 5 bases and J 4 bases, leaving 14 bases between the germline ends. The CDR3 loop reads CASSEGGPGETQYF. The CDR3, as DNA: TGTGCCAGCAGCGAAGGGGGACCCGGAGAGACCCAGTACTTC.

This sequence joins TRBV5-5 and TRBJ2-1; TRBD1 aligns across 9 bases. Germline loops: CDR1 SGHKS, CDR2 YYEKEE (reference sequence). The CDR3 extends over 14 amino acids. V was clipped by 3 bases and J by 6 bases; unmatched bases: 4. CDR3 region: CASSWTGVGNEQFF. The CDR3 DNA follows: TGTGCCAGCAGCTGGACAGGGGTGGGCAATGAGCAGTTCTTC.

For the CDR3, the DNA is TGTGCCAGCACCCTACTAGCGGGAGGTCTTGAGCAGTTCTTC. Its protein is CASTLLAGGLEQFF. The V and J genes are TRBV12-3 or TRBV12-4 and TRBJ2-1; TRBD2 matches 12 bases. CDR3 size: 14 residues. V shed 7 bases, J shed 9 bases, and the junction held 7 bases outside the gene matches.

V gene TRBV6-2 or TRBV6-3 combines with J gene TRBJ2-7, with a tentative D call TRBD1 (6 bases). This CDR3 comprises 13 residues. V lost 6 bases and J 2 bases, leaving 11 bases between the germline ends. The germline V gene has CDR1 MNHEY and CDR2 SVGEGT. CDR3 loop: CASSRGFTYEQYF. CDR3 in DNA: TGTGCCAGCAGCAGGGGTTTCACCTACGAGCAGTACTTC.

In its sample, this clonotype was seen many times. The chain employs TRBV7-2 and TRBJ2-5; 11 bases align to TRBD1. Looked up from germline, CDR1 is SGHTA and CDR2 is FQGNSA. The CDR3 runs to 15 residues. Trimming at V came to 3 bases and at J to 2 bases, leaving 2 bases not matched to a gene. In DNA, the CDR3 is TGTGCCAGCAGCTTCGGGACAGGGGGGCAAGAGACCCAGTACTTC. It is translated as CASSFGTGGQETQYF.

The chain carries TRBV20-1 and TRBJ2-1, with 9 bases that match TRBD2. The trim removed 1 base at V and 3 bases at J, leaving 4 bases unmatched. Germline V gene sequence: CDR1 DFQATT, CDR2 SNEGSKA (reference sequence). The CDR3 consists of 15 residues. The CDR3 DNA reads TGCAGTGCTAGAGCAGGACTAGCGAACTACAATGAGCAGTTCTTC. Translating gives CSARAGLANYNEQFF.

This sequence joins TRBV12-3 or TRBV12-4 and TRBJ1-3, with D uncertain. The CDR3 is made up of 15 amino acids. V was clipped by 7 bases and J by 3 bases, with 16 bases between them. DNA for the CDR3: TGTGCCAGCACCCGCTCGGGGAGGAATGGAAACACCATATATTTT. It yields the protein CASTRSGRNGNTIYF.